The 14 T cell receptor beta chains given below trace back to one sample, sequenced in a study of sequential checkpoint blockade in melanoma. Here immunoSEQ multiplex PCR was the method, and the copy in TCRdb shows in-frame clones only, minus some. The data hold under 25,000 clones, with around 72% observed a single time. Treatment meaning: randomized to nivolumab then ipilimumab (arm A) or the reverse (arm B). The specimen was CD8+ T cells sorted from blood (inferred from file names), collected from a patient given nivolumab and ipilimumab in sequence. These TCRs come from a human donor with melanoma.

The chain is built from TRBV7-9 and TRBJ2-7; D perhaps matches TRBD1 (6 bases). The CDR3 contains 14 residues. V shed 1 base and J shed 2 bases, with 9 bases lying between them. Germline-derived CDR1 and CDR2 are SEHNR and FQNEAQ (reference sequence). In DNA form, the CDR3 reads TGTGCCAGCAGCTTAGTAGGACAGCCCTACGAGCAGTACTTC. Its protein product is CASSLVGQPYEQYF. The complete variable domain, with remaining parts taken from reference TRBV7-9 and TRBJ2-7, reads DTGVSQNPRHKITKRGQNVTFRCDPISEHNRLYWYRQTLGQGPEFLTYFQNEAQLEKSRLLSDRFSAERPKGSFSTLEIQRTEQGDSAMYLCASSLVGQPYEQYFGPGTRLTVT.

The genes are TRBV28 and TRBJ2-5, with no clear D. The J call may not be correct, given that the DNA end is closer to TRBJ2-7. Germline CDR1 reads MDHEN; CDR2 reads SYDVKM. This CDR3 contains 11 residues. The CDR3 DNA reads TGTGCCAGCAGTTCAGGCTACGAGCAGTACTTC. Residues: CASSSGYEQYF.

The table lists this clone with a count of one. The chain combines TRBV28 with TRBJ1-2, with 8 bases fitting TRBD1. Unmatched junction bases numbered 9, after V lost 7 bases and J lost 8 bases. The germline CDR1 and CDR2 sequences are MDHEN and SYDVKM. This CDR3 has 13 amino acids. The CDR3 region has the DNA TGTGCCAGCACTGACACAGGGGGGGGAGGCTACACCTTC. Translating gives CASTDTGGGGYTF.

The chain links TRBV6-5 to TRBJ1-1; a possible D gene is TRBD1 (5 bases). CDR1 is MNHEY and CDR2 is SVGAGI in the germline V gene. V lost 2 bases and J lost 5, with 18 bases in between. This CDR3 has 16 residues. The CDR3 sequence: CASSYPQSGRGTEAFF. The DNA for the CDR3 is TGTGCCAGCAGTTACCCACAATCAGGGCGTGGGACTGAAGCTTTCTTT.

The chain links TRBV19 to TRBJ2-5; 15 positions agree with TRBD2. The J call is uncertain, as TRBJ2-7 better fits the DNA end. This CDR3 has 17 residues. Germline assignment: CDR1 LNHDA and CDR2 SQIVND (reference sequence). The CDR3 nucleotides are TGTGCCAGTAGTATAGAGTGGACTAGCGGGAGGGTCTACGAGCAGTACTTC. This gives the protein CASSIEWTSGRVYEQYF.

This clone was seen only once. The chain has TRBV28 and TRBJ1-5; tentative D call: TRBD1 (6 bases). The CDR3 covers 14 residues. Germline CDR1 and CDR2: MDHEN and SYDVKM. The ends were cut back, 5 bases at V and 4 bases at J, with 12 bases in the middle. The CDR3: CASSATGLNQPQHF. DNA of the CDR3: TGTGCCAGCAGTGCTACAGGGTTAAATCAGCCCCAGCATTTT.

V is TRBV6-5 and J is TRBJ1-5; D is undetermined. Germline CDR1 reads MNHEY; CDR2 reads SVGAGI. CDR3 length: 10 amino acids. V lost 6 bases, J lost 9 bases, and 6 bases lay in between. The CDR3 spells CASSSRPQHF. CDR3 DNA: TGTGCCAGCAGCTCTCGGCCCCAGCATTTT.

This clone was recorded a few times. This chain connects TRBV5-4 to TRBJ2-7; 9 nucleotides agree with TRBD1. CDR3 length: 14 amino acids. V gave up 3 bases and J gave up 3 bases; unmatched junction bases: 4. Germline V CDR1 and CDR2: SGHNT, YYREEE (reference sequence). CDR3 sequence reads: CASSSRDRDYEQYF. The CDR3 coding sequence is TGTGCCAGCAGCTCCCGGGACAGGGACTACGAGCAGTACTTC. Full variable domain (rest looked up from reference TRBV5-4 and TRBJ2-7): ETGVTQSPTHLIKTRGQQVTLRCSSQSGHNTVSWYQQALGQGPQFIFQYYREEENGRGNFPPRFSGLQFPNYSSELNVNALELDDSALYLCASSSRDRDYEQYFGPGTRLTVT.

V is TRBV28 and J is TRBJ1-4; D call uncertain. With 3 bases removed from V and 8 bases from J, the gap between germline ends came to 10 bases. Germline values: CDR1 MDHEN, CDR2 SYDVKM. The CDR3 contains 13 residues. The CDR3 here is CASSLTGREKLFF. CDR3 bases: TGTGCCAGCAGTTTGACGGGGAGGGAAAAACTGTTTTTT.

The rearrangement uses TRBV5-1 and TRBJ2-5; 7 nucleotides agree with TRBD1. The tail of the sequence fits TRBJ2-7 better, so the J call may be wrong. From germline, CDR1 is SGHRS and CDR2 YFSETQ. This CDR3 comprises 14 residues. CDR3 sequence (DNA): TGCGCCAGCAGACGACCGGGACAGTCCTACGAGCAGTACTTC. Protein product: CASRRPGQSYEQYF.

This chain connects TRBV30 to TRBJ1-6, with no clear D. V was clipped by 5 bases and J by 7 bases, with 24 bases between them. The length of the CDR3 is 17 residues. Per germline, CDR1 GTSNPN and CDR2 SVGIG (reference sequence). The DNA for the CDR3 is TGTGCCTGGGCCTTTTCCCGTATGGAGGTGAGGAATTCACCCCTCCACTTT. Its translation: CAWAFSRMEVRNSPLHF.

This sequence joins TRBV28 and TRBJ1-2, with D hard to call. This CDR3 region has 13 residues. V was clipped by 3 bases and J by 6 bases, with 11 bases between them. The V gene's germline CDR1 is MDHEN and CDR2 SYDVKM. The CDR3 is CASSFRQFHGYTF. CDR3 nucleotide sequence: TGTGCCAGCAGTTTCAGGCAATTCCATGGCTACACCTTC.

The chain is built from TRBV14 and TRBJ1-6; no definite D call. The germline V gene has CDR1 SGHDN and CDR2 FVKESK. This CDR3 is 13 amino acids long. V lost 3 bases to trimming and J lost 7 bases, with 7 bases between them. CDR3 protein: CASSQQLNSPLHF. CDR3 bases: TGTGCCAGCAGCCAGCAACTCAATTCACCCCTCCACTTT.

The V and J genes are TRBV28 and TRBJ2-7, with a weak D call TRBD2 (7 bases). V shed 6 bases and J shed 0 bases, with 15 bases lying between them. The V gene's germline CDR1 is MDHEN and CDR2 SYDVKM. The CDR3 contains 15 residues. Here the CDR3 DNA reads TGTGCCAGCAGGGGGGGGCCCCGGAGCTCCTACGAGCAGTACTTC. Translated, it gives CASRGGPRSSYEQYF.